This T cell receptor beta chain was recorded in a study of blood T cell repertoires in COVID-19. The overall study: The cDNA or gDNA used as material had been derived from T cells, B-cell-depleted T cells, or PBMCs.

As originally analysed: Amplification of reference gene primers was used by the study to estimate nucleated cell counts. Generated by immunoSEQ multiplex PCR, the TCRdb table keeps only in-frame clones and is missing some. For V, J and clone size, that table is used; D and trimming come from the DNA. The sample shows roughly 350,000 clones, roughly 86% of them seen only once. This clonotype was sampled from a woman between 25 and 40 years old with COVID-19, enrolled during active disease. Specimen: peripheral blood.

CDR3 sequence: CASSGLRDILPGELFF. CDR3 DNA: TGTGCCAGCAGCGGGTTGAGGGATATCCTTCCCGGGGAGCTGTTTTTT. The chain combines TRBV5-5 with TRBJ2-2; possibly TRBD2 for D (5 bases). V was cut by 4 bases and J by 6 bases, with 19 bases left in between. Germline lookup yields CDR1 SGHKS and CDR2 YYEKEE (reference sequence). CDR3 length: 16 amino acids.